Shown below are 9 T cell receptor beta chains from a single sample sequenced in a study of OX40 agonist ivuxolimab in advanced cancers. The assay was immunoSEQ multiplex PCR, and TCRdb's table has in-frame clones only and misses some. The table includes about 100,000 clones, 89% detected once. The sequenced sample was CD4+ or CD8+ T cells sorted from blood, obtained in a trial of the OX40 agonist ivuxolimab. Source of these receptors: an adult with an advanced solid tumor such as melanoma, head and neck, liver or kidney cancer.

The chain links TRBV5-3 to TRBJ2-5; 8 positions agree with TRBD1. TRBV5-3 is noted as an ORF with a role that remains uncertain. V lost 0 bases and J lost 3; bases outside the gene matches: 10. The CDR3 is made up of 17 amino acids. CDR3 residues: CARSLGAGGNCKETQYF. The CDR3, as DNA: TGTGCCAGAAGCTTGGGGGCAGGGGGCAATTGTAAAGAGACCCAGTACTTC.

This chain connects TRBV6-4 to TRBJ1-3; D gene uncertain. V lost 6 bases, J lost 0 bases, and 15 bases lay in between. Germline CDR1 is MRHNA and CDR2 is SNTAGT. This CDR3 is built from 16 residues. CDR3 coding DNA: TGTGCCAGCAGCCCGAGGACGGTAAGCTCTGGAAACACCATATATTTT. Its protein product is CASSPRTVSSGNTIYF.

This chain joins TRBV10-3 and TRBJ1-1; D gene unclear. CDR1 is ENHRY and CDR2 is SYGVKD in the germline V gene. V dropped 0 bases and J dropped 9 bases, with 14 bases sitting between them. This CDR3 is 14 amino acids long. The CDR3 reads CAISESTGVSKAFF. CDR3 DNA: TGTGCCATCAGTGAGTCGACGGGCGTTTCGAAAGCTTTCTTT.

CDR3 loop: CASRARGSSSYEQYF. CDR3 coding DNA: TGTGCCAGCAGAGCTAGGGGCAGTAGCTCCTACGAGCAGTACTTC. V usage is TRBV28 and J usage is TRBJ2-7, with a possible D match to TRBD1 (5 bases). Germline CDR1 MDHEN, CDR2 SYDVKM. V was pared by 6 bases and J by 0 bases, with 15 bases between. The CDR3 is 15 amino acids.

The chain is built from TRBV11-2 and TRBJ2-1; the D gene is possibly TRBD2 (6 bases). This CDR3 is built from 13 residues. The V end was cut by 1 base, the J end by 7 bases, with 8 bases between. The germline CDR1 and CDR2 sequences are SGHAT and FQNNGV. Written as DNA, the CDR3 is TGTGCCAGCAGCTTAGGGCGGGAAAATGAGCAGTTCTTC. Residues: CASSLGRENEQFF.

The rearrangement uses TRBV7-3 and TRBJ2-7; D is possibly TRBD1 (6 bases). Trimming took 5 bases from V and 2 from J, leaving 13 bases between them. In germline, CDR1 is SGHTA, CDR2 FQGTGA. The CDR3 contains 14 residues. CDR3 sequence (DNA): TGTGCCAGCAGCCCTGACAGGTTTACCTACGAGCAGTACTTC. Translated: CASSPDRFTYEQYF. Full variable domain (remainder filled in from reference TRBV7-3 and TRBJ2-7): GAGVSQTPSNKVTEKGKYVELRCDPISGHTALYWYRQSLGQGPEFLIYFQGTGAADDSGLPNDRFFAVRPEGSVSTLKIQRTERGDSAVYLCASSPDRFTYEQYFGPGTRLTVT.

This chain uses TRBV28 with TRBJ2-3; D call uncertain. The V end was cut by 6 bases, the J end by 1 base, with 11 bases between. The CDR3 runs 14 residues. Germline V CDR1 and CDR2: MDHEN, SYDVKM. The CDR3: CASSEAGGTDTQYF. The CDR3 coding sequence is TGTGCCAGCAGCGAAGCTGGGGGCACAGATACGCAGTATTTT.

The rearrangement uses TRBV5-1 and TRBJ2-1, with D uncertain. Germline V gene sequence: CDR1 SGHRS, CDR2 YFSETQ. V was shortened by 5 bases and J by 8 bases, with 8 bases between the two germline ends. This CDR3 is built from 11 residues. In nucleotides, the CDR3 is TGCGCCAGCAGTGGGGTTGATGAGCAGTTCTTC. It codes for CASSGVDEQFF.

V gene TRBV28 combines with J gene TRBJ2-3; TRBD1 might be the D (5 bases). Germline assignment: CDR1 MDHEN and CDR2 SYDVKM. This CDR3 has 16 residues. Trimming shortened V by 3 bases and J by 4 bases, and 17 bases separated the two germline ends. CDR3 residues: CASSFVRDYLADTQYF. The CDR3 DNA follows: TGTGCCAGCAGTTTTGTCAGGGATTATCTGGCAGATACGCAGTATTTT. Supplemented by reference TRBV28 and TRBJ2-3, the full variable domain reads DVKVTQSSRYLVKRTGEKVFLECVQDMDHENMFWYRQDPGLGLRLIYFSYDVKMKEKGDIPEGYSVSREKKERFSLILESASTNQTSMYLCASSFVRDYLADTQYFGPGTRLTVL.